This TCR beta chain was obtained from a study of CD8+CD57+ T cells in acquired aplastic anemia. About the study: Quantities of DNA derived from sorted CD4+ and CD8+ cells averaged roughly 3 ug.

This clonotype has ten or more counts. Genomic DNA was employed as the template in profiling TCR beta VDJ and CDR3. TCRdb used MiXCR to reprocess the reads, holding one entry per CDR3 protein. The sample records a few hundred thousand distinct CDR3 sequences, roughly 50% being singletons. Germline V gene data show CDR1 as LNHDA and CDR2 as SQIVND (reference sequence). The trim removed 5 bases at V and 4 bases at J, leaving 10 bases unmatched. This CDR3 comprises 15 residues. For sequencing, patients were chosen who had shown expansion of CD8+CD57+ cells by flow cytometry. Sequenced input: sorted CD4+, CD8+, or CD8+CD57+ T cells (not recorded which) from PBMCs. The V gene is TRBV19, the J gene TRBJ1-1, with 7 bases lining up with TRBD1. The sequence was obtained from a human donor with aplastic anemia. For the CDR3, the DNA is TGTGCCAGTAGTGTTAACAGGGGAGGGAGCACTGAAGCTTTCTTT. Its translation is CASSVNRGGSTEAFF.